Listed below are T cell receptor beta chains from one sample, sequenced in a study of blood T cell repertoires in COVID-19. TCRdb's table, derived via immunoSEQ multiplex PCR, lists solely in-frame clones and lacks some. The sample yields about 65,000 clones, 65% to 90% seen once. Sequenced sample: peripheral blood. The receptors were gathered from a man aged 50 to 59 with COVID-19, enrolled during active disease. Each CDR3 is given with its conserved first and last residue. Fields, in order: J gene, clone size, V gene, D gene, CDR3 DNA, CDR3 protein. A D gene is named only where the DNA matches it firmly. Expanded clones are given a class, and other clones once, few, many or no size at all.

TRBJ1-1	.	TRBV27	.	TGTGCCAGCAGTTCCCGGACAGCCTACACTGAAGCTTTCTTT	CASSSRTAYTEAFF
TRBJ2-1	.	TRBV29-1	.	TGCAGCGTTGAAGAGACAGGACTCTCCTACAATGAGCAGTTCTTC	CSVEETGLSYNEQFF
TRBJ2-1	once	TRBV6-4	TRBD2	TGTGCCAGCAGTCGTAGTGCGGGAGCGAGCGATGAGCAGTTCTTC	CASSRSAGASDEQFF
TRBJ2-2	.	TRBV2	TRBD1	TGTGCCAGCAGTGAAGTGTCGACAGGGGGCGCGAACACCGGGGAGCTGTTTTTT	CASSEVSTGGANTGELFF
TRBJ1-4	.	TRBV6-5	.	TGTGCCAGCCTGGGAGGGACCTTAAGTGAAAAACTGTTTTTT	CASLGGTLSEKLFF
TRBJ1-5	.	TRBV18	TRBD1	TGTGCCAGCTCACGACAACCGACAGGGGAGGCACAGCCCCAGCATTTT	CASSRQPTGEAQPQHF
TRBJ1-4	.	TRBV6-2/TRBV6-3	.	TGTGCCAGCAGCCGACTTGAAAAACTGTTTTTT	CASSRLEKLFF
TRBJ2-5	.	TRBV4-3	.	TGCGCCAAACGACAGGCGCAAGAGACCCAGTACTTC	CAKRQAQETQYF
TRBJ1-6	.	TRBV6-5	.	TGTGCCAGCAGTTACACGGGGACCTATAATTCACCCCTCCACTTT	CASSYTGTYNSPLHF
TRBJ1-4	few	TRBV29-1	.	TGCAGCGTTGAAGGGGGAGGAGAAAAACTGTTTTTT	CSVEGGGEKLFF
TRBJ1-1	.	TRBV28	.	TGTGCCAGCAGTTTATTACCGGGGCAGGGGTCCGCTGAAGCTTTCTTT	CASSLLPGQGSAEAFF
TRBJ2-7	.	TRBV5-6	.	TGTGCCAGCAGCTTGGGGCGGAGCCACGAGCAGTACTTC	CASSLGRSHEQYF
TRBJ2-7	.	TRBV6-1	.	TGTGCCAGCAGTGATAAAGCGGATACCTACGAGCAGTACTTC	CASSDKADTYEQYF
TRBJ2-1	.	TRBV18	.	TGTGCCAGCTCACTCCCCTCGGGGGTGGGGCAGTTCTTC	CASSLPSGVGQFF
TRBJ2-4	.	TRBV7-3	TRBD2	TGTGCCAGCAGCTTGAATCCCGGGAGGGCACCGGACATTCAGTACTTC	CASSLNPGRAPDIQYF
TRBJ1-5	few	TRBV2	.	TGTGCCAGCAGTGCGTCCGGTTACGCTTATCAGCCCCAGCATTTT	CASSASGYAYQPQHF
TRBJ1-2	once	TRBV4-3	.	TGCGCCAGCAGCCAAGATTGGGGGGGGCAGGGCTATGGCTACACCTTC	CASSQDWGGQGYGYTF
TRBJ2-4	.	TRBV28	TRBD1	TGTGCCAGCAGTTTCCTACCGGGACAGACCTCGGGCATTCAGTACTTC	CASSFLPGQTSGIQYF
TRBJ2-1	.	TRBV5-6	TRBD2	TGTGCCAGCAGCTTCCCGAGGGCGGGAGGGCTCGACAATGAGCAGTTCTTC	CASSFPRAGGLDNEQFF
TRBJ1-4	.	TRBV6-5	.	TGTGCCAGCACCCGGTCGGGGGCAACTAATGAAAAACTGTTTTTT	CASTRSGATNEKLFF
TRBJ2-7	.	TRBV24-1	TRBD1	TGTGCCACCAGTGATTCCTCAACAGGGGCCCCCTACGAGCAGTACTTC	CATSDSSTGAPYEQYF
TRBJ2-7	few	TRBV18	.	TGTGCCAGCTCACCGAGCCAGGGCTACGAGCAGTACTTC	CASSPSQGYEQYF
TRBJ2-1	.	TRBV27	.	TGTGCCAGCGGCCCCCTACCCATTCCGGGGAACAATGAGCAGTTCTTC	CASGPLPIPGNNEQFF
TRBJ1-3	.	TRBV11-2	.	TGTGCCAGCAGCCCCGGGTTTTTCGGAAACACCATATATTTT	CASSPGFFGNTIYF
TRBJ2-1	once	TRBV7-2	.	TGTGCCAGCAGCCTGAGTGGCTCCTACAATGAGCAGTTCTTC	CASSLSGSYNEQFF
TRBJ2-5	.	TRBV19	.	TGTGCCAGTAGTGAAACAGGGACAGAGACCCAGTACTTC	CASSETGTETQYF
TRBJ2-1	.	TRBV24-1	.	TGTGCCACTCAACGGGAGCCCCTAGGCAATGAGCAGTTCTTC	CATQREPLGNEQFF
TRBJ2-1	.	TRBV5-1	TRBD1	TGCGCCAGCAGCTCCAGACAGGGCCTAAGCTCCTACAATGAGCAGTTCTTC	CASSSRQGLSSYNEQFF
TRBJ2-3	once	TRBV6-2/TRBV6-3	TRBD1	TGTGCCAGCAGTTACTCCGGCAGGGGGAAGTACGTTACGCAGTATTTT	CASSYSGRGKYVTQYF
TRBJ2-1	.	TRBV28	TRBD2	TGTGCCAGCAGTGGGAGGGAGGGCCCCGATGAGCAGTTCTTC	CASSGREGPDEQFF
TRBJ2-7	.	TRBV3-1/TRBV3-2	.	TGTGCCAGCAGCCAACGCGGGGGCTCTAACGAGCAGTACTTC	CASSQRGGSNEQYF
TRBJ1-1	.	TRBV12-3/TRBV12-4	TRBD1	TGTGCCAGCAGAGCCGACAGGGCGGCTGAAGCTTTCTTT	CASRADRAAEAFF
TRBJ2-2	.	TRBV18	.	TGTGCCAGCTCACCGGTGGGCGCGGGCACCGGGGAGCTGTTTTTT	CASSPVGAGTGELFF
TRBJ2-2	.	TRBV6-4	.	TGTGCCAGCAGTGCCGAGAGGGTGACGGGGGAGCTGTTTTTT	CASSAERVTGELFF
TRBJ1-4	.	TRBV6-1	.	TGTGCCAGCAGTGTCATAACAGGGTCGAGTAATGAAAAACTGTTTTTT	CASSVITGSSNEKLFF
TRBJ2-7	.	TRBV9	.	TGTGCCAGCAGCCGTGGAGTCGAGCAGTACTTC	CASSRGVEQYF
TRBJ2-3	.	TRBV5-1	TRBD2	TGCGCCAGCAGCTTACAGCTGAGACTAGCGGGAGTTGTAGATACGCAGTATTTT	CASSLQLRLAGVVDTQYF
TRBJ1-1	.	TRBV11-2	.	TGTGCCAGCAGCTTAGTGCGGGGGCTTGGCACTGAAGCTTTCTTT	CASSLVRGLGTEAFF
TRBJ2-3	.	TRBV10-3	.	TGTGCCATCAGTGAGTCAGGGGAGGTGGGAGTGACAGATACGCAGTATTTT	CAISESGEVGVTDTQYF
TRBJ2-7	.	TRBV15	TRBD2	TGTGCCACCAGCAGAGGACTAGCGGGGCTCTCCTACGAGCAGTACTTC	CATSRGLAGLSYEQYF
TRBJ2-1	.	TRBV19	TRBD2	TGTGCCAGTCGGCGAGCGGGACTGAGCTCCTACAATGAGCAGTTCTTC	CASRRAGLSSYNEQFF
TRBJ2-7	.	TRBV6-5	.	TGTGCCAGCAGCACCAAAGAGGGGGAGTCCTACGAGCAGTACTTC	CASSTKEGESYEQYF
TRBJ2-1	.	TRBV6-1	.	TGTGCCAGCAGTGAGAGGTATGAGCAGTTCTTC	CASSERYEQFF
TRBJ2-7	.	TRBV6-5	.	TGTGCCAGCAGTCCCGTGGGCGCGAACGAGCAGTACTTC	CASSPVGANEQYF
TRBJ1-5	.	TRBV28	.	TGTGCCTGTTTCGGGGGACTCAATCAGCCCCAGCATTTT	CACFGGLNQPQHF
TRBJ2-7	.	TRBV14	TRBD1	TGTGCCAGCAGCTTGGCAGGGGGATCCAACGAGCAGTACTTC	CASSLAGGSNEQYF
TRBJ1-1	once	TRBV3-1/TRBV3-2	TRBD1	TGTGCCAGCAGCCGCATCCCGGGACAGGGGGGGAACACTGAAGCTTTCTTT	CASSRIPGQGGNTEAFF
TRBJ2-2	.	TRBV19	.	TGTGCCAGTAGTATGATCGACAGATTCACCGGGGAGCTGTTTTTT	CASSMIDRFTGELFF
TRBJ1-2	.	TRBV6-2/TRBV6-3	.	TGTGCCAGCAGTTCAAACTACAGGGACGGCTACACCTTC	CASSSNYRDGYTF